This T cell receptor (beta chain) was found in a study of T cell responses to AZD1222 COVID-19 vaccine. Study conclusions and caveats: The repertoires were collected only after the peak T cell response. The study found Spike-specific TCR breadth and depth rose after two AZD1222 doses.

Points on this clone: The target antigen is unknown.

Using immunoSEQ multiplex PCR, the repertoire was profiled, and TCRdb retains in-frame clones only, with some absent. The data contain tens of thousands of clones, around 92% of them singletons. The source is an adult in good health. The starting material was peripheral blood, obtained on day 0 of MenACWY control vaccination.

As DNA, the CDR3 is TGCGCCAGCAGCTTACAGGGAGGGGAGCAGCCCCAGCATTTT. Translated: CASSLQGGEQPQHF. V and J are TRBV5-1 and TRBJ1-5, with a weak D call TRBD1 (6 bases). This CDR3 is built from 14 residues. CDR1 is SGHRS and CDR2 is YFSETQ in the germline V gene. Between the trimmed V and J ends, which lost 2 bases and 7 bases, there was a span of 13 bases.